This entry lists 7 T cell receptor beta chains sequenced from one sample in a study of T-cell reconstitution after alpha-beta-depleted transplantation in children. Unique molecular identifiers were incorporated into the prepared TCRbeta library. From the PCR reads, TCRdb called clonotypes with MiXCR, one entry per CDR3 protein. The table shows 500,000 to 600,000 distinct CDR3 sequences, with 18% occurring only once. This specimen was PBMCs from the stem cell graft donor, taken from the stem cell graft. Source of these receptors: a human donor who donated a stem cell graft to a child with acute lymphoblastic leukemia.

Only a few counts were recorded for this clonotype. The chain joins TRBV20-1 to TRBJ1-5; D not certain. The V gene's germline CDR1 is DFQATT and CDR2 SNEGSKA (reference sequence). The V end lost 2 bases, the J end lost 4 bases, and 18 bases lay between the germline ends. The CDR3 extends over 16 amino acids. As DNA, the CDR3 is TGCAGTGCTAGAACTCCTGGATGGGCTGAAAATCAGCCCCAGCATTTT. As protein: CSARTPGWAENQPQHF.

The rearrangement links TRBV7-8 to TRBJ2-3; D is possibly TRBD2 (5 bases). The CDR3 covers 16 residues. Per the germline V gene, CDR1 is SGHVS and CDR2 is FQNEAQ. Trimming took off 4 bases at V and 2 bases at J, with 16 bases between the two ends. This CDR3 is CASSSIWGGLTDTQYF. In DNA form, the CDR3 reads TGTGCCAGCAGCTCCATTTGGGGTGGACTCACAGATACGCAGTATTTT. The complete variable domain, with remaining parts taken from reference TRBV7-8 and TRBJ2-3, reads GAGVSQSPRYKVAKRGQDVALRCDPISGHVSLFWYQQALGQGPEFLTYFQNEAQLDKSGLPSDRFFAERPEGSVSTLKIQRTQQEDSAVYLCASSSIWGGLTDTQYFGPGTRLTVL.

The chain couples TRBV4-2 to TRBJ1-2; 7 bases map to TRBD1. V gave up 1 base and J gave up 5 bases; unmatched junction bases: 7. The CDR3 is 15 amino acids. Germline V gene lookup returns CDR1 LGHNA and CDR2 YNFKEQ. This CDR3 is CASSQGQGKGYGYTF. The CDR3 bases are TGTGCCAGCAGCCAAGGACAGGGTAAAGGATATGGCTACACCTTC.

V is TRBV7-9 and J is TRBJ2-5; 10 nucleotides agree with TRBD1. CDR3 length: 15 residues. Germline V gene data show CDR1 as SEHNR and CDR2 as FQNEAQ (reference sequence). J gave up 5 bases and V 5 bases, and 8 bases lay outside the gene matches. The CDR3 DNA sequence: TGTGCCAGCAGCCCGACAGGGGGCAGGATGGAGACCCAGTACTTC. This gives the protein CASSPTGGRMETQYF.

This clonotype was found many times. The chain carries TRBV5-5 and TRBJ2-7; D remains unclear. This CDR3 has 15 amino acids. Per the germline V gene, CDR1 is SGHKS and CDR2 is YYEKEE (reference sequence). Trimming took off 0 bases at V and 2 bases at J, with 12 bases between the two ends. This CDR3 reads CASSLGSNPPYEQYF. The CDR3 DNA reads TGTGCCAGCAGCTTGGGTAGCAACCCACCCTACGAGCAGTACTTC.

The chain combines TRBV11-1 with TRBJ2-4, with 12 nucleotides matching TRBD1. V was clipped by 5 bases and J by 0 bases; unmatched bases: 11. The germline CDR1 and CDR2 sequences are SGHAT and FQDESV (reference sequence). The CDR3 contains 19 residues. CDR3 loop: CASSSSRDRGRLAKNIQYF. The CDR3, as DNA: TGTGCCAGCAGCAGCTCCCGGGACAGGGGGCGTCTAGCCAAAAACATTCAGTACTTC.

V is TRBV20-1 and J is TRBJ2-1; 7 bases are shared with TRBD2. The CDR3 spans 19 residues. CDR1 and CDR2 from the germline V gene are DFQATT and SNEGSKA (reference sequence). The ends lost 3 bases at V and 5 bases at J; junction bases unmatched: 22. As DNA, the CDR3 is TGCAGTGCTAGCCCCTCTAGTCGGGGGGTACTACCCTCGGACAATGAGCAGTTCTTC. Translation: CSASPSSRGVLPSDNEQFF.